This T cell receptor (beta chain) was sequenced for a study of T cell responses to AZD1222 COVID-19 vaccine. Study-wide points: White British ancestry dominated among donors, who included more females, and clonal diversity was possibly underestimated.

This CDR3 is built from 16 residues. Data came from immunoSEQ multiplex PCR; TCRdb stores just in-frame clones and leaves some out. The table shows about 190,000 clones, with roughly 90% occurring only once. With regard to this clone: The antigen is undetermined.

The chain links TRBV12-1 to TRBJ1-1. TRBV12-1 is classified as a pseudogene. The receptor comes from an adult in good health. The specimen was peripheral blood, collected on day 0 of AZD1222 vaccination. The CDR3 loop is CASSFGLVSKNTEAFF. In DNA, the CDR3 is TGTGCCAGCAGCTTTGGGTTGGTAAGTAAAAACACTGAAGCTTTCTTT.